This T cell receptor beta chain was documented in a study of shared clonotypes between healthy human individuals. Across the whole study: Donors, aged 18 to 49, were a couple of women and a few men. For every donor, three CD4 naive, three CD4 memory, two CD8 naive and one CD8 memory plates were used. The study, taken as a whole, reports: Rarefaction revealed incomplete sorted-subset sequencing despite large depth.

Only in-frame clones appear in the TCRdb table, and some are missing; sequencing was by immunoSEQ multiplex PCR. The sample has 750,000 to 1,000,000 clones; roughly 92% are singletons. Terminally differentiated effector memory CD45RA+ cells were excluded by CCR7 positive selection of CD45RO-negative cells. Everyone who donated was a Caucasian adult who lived in Nashville, Tennessee. On this clone: Its matching antigen is unknown.

The sample consisted of naive CD8+ T cells sorted from blood. The source is a man under 40 in good health.

The CDR3 region has the DNA TGTGCCAGCAGCTTAGCGGCCGGGGAGCTGTTTTTT. Translation: CASSLAAGELFF. The rearrangement links TRBV11-2 to TRBJ2-2, with unresolved D. Germline V gene data show CDR1 as SGHAT and CDR2 as FQNNGV. Trimming stripped 1 base from V and 6 bases from J, with 3 bases between. The CDR3 is 12 amino acids.